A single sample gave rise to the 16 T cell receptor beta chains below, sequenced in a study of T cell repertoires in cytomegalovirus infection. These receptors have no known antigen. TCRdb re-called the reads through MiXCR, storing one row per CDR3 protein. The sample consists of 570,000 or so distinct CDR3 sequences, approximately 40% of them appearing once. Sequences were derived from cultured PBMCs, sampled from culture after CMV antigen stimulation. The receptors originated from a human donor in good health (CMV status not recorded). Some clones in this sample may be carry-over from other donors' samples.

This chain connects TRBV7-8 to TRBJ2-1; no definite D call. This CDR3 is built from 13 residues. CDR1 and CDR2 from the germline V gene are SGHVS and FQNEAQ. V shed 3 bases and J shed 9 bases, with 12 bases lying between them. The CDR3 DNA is TGTGCCAGCAGCTTGGGCTTAGAAGGTGAGCAGTTCTTC. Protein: CASSLGLEGEQFF.

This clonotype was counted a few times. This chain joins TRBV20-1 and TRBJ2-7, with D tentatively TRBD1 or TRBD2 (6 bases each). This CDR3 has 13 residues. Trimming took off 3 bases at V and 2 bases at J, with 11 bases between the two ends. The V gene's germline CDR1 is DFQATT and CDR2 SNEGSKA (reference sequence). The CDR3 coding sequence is TGCAGTGCTAGGGGGGGCCGAGCCTACGAGCAGTACTTC. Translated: CSARGGRAYEQYF.

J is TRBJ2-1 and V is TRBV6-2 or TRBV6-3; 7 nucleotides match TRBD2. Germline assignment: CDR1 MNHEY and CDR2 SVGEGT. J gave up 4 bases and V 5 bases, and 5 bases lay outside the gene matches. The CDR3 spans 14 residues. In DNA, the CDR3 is TGTGCCAGCAGTAGAAGGGGAGGGTACAATGAGCAGTTCTTC. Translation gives CASSRRGGYNEQFF.

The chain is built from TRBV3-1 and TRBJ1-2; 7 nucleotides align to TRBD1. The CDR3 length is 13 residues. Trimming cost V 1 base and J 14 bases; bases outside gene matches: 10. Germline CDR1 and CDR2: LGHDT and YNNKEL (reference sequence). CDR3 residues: CASSQGADRAWTF. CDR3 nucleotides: TGTGCCAGCAGCCAAGGAGCCGACAGGGCTTGGACCTTC.

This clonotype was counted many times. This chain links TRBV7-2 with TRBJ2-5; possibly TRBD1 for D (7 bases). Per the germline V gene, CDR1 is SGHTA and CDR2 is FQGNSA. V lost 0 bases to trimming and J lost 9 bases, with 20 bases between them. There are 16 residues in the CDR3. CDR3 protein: CASSLALSGGGGAQYF. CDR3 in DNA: TGTGCCAGCAGCTTAGCGTTGTCAGGGGGTGGCGGGGCCCAGTACTTC.

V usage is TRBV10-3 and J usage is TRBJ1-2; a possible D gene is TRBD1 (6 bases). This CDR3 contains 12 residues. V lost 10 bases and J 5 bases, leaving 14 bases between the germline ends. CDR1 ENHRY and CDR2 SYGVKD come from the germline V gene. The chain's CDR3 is CATQGLRYGYTF. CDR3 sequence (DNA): TGTGCCACCCAGGGGTTGCGGTATGGCTACACCTTC.

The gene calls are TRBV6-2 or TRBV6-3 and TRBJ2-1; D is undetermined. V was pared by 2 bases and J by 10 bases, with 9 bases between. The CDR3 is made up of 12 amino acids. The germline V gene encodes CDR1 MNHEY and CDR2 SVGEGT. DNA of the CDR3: TGTGCCAGCAGTTACAGCCCAAGGGAGCAGTTCTTC. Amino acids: CASSYSPREQFF.

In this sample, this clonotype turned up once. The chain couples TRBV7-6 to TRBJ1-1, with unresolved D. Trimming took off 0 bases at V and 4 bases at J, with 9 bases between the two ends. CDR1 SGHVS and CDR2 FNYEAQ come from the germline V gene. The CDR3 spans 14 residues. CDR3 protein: CASSLASDFTEAFF. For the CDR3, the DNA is TGTGCCAGCAGCTTAGCGTCAGATTTCACTGAAGCTTTCTTT. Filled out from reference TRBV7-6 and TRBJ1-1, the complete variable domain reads GAGVSQSPRYKVTKRGQDVALRCDPISGHVSLYWYRQALGQGPEFLTYFNYEAQQDKSGLPNDRFSAERPEGSISTLTIQRTEQRDSAMYRCASSLASDFTEAFFGQGTRLTVV.

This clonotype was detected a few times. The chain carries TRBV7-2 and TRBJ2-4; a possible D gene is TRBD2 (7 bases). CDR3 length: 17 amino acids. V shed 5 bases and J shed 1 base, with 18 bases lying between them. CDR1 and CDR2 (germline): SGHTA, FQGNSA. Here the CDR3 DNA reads TGTGCCAGCAGCCCCGGGGGCGGGGGAGGGGCCAAAAACATTCAGTACTTC. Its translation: CASSPGGGGGAKNIQYF.

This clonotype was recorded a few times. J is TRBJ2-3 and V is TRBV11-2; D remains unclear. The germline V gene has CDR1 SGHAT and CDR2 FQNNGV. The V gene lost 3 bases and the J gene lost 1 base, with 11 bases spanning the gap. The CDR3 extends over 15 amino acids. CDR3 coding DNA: TGTGCCAGCAGCTTCTGGACGGCTGGCACAGATACGCAGTATTTT. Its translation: CASSFWTAGTDTQYF.

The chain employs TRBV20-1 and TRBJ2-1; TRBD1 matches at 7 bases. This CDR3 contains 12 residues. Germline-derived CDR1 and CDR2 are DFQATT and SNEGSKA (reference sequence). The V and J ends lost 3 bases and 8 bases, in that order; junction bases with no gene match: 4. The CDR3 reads CSASGTADEQFF. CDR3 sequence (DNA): TGCAGTGCTAGCGGGACAGCGGATGAGCAGTTCTTC.

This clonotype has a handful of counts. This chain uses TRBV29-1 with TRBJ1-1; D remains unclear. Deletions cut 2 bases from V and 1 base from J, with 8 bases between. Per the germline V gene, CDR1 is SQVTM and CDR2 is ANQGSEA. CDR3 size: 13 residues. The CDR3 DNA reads TGCAGCGTTGAACCACCGGCGAACACTGAAGCTTTCTTT. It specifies CSVEPPANTEAFF.

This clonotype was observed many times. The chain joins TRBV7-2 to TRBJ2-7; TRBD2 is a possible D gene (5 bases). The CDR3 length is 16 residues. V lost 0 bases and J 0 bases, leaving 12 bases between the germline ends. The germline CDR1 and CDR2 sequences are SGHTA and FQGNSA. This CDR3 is CASSLASGQSSYEQYF. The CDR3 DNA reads TGTGCCAGCAGCTTAGCAAGCGGCCAAAGCTCCTACGAGCAGTACTTC.

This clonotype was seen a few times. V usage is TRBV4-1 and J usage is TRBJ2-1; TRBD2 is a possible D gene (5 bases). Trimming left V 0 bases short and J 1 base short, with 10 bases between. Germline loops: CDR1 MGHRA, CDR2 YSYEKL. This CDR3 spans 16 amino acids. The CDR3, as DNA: TGCGCCAGCAGCCAAGATATGAGGGAATCCTACAATGAGCAGTTCTTC. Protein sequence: CASSQDMRESYNEQFF.

The CDR3 is CASRGRGATYEQYF. The DNA of the CDR3 is TGTGCCAGCAGGGGGCGGGGGGCGACCTACGAGCAGTACTTC. The chain combines TRBV7-8 with TRBJ2-7; 8 bases match TRBD2. Per germline, CDR1 SGHVS and CDR2 FQNEAQ. The CDR3 loop spans 14 amino acids. J lost 2 bases, V lost 6 bases, and 6 bases had no gene match. Full variable domain (rest looked up from reference TRBV7-8 and TRBJ2-7): GAGVSQSPRYKVAKRGQDVALRCDPISGHVSLFWYQQALGQGPEFLTYFQNEAQLDKSGLPSDRFFAERPEGSVSTLKIQRTQQEDSAVYLCASRGRGATYEQYFGPGTRLTVT.

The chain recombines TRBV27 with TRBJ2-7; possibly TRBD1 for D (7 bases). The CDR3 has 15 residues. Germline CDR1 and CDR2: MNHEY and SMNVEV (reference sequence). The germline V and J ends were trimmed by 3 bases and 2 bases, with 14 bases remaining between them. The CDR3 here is CASSFLAGQTYEQYF. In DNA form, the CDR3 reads TGTGCCAGCAGTTTCCTTGCGGGACAGACCTACGAGCAGTACTTC.